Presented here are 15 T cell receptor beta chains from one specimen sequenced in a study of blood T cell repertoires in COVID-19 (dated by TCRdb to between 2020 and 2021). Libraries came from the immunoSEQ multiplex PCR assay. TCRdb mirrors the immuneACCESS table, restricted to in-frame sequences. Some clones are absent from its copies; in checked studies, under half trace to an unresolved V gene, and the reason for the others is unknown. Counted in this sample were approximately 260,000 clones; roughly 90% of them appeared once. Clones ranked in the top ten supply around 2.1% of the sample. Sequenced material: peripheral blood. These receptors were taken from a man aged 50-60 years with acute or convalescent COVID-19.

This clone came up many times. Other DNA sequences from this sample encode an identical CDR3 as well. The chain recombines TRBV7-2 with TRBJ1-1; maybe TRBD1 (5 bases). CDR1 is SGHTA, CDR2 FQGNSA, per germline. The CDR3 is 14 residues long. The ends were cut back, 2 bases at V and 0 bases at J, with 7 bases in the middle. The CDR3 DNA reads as TGTGCCAGCAGCTTAAGGGGCCTGAACACTGAAGCTTTCTTT. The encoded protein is CASSLRGLNTEAFF.

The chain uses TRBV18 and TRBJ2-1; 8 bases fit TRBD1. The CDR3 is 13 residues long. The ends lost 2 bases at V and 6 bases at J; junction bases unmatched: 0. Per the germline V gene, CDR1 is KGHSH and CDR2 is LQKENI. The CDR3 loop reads CASSPDRGNEQFF. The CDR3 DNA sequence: TGTGCCAGCTCACCAGACAGGGGCAATGAGCAGTTCTTC.

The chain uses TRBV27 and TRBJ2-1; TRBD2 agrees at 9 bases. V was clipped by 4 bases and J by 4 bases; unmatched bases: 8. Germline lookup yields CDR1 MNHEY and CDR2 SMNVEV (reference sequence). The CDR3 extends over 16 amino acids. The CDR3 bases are TGTGCCAGCAGTTGGTGGGGCGGGGGGGCTTACAATGAGCAGTTCTTC. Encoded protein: CASSWWGGGAYNEQFF.

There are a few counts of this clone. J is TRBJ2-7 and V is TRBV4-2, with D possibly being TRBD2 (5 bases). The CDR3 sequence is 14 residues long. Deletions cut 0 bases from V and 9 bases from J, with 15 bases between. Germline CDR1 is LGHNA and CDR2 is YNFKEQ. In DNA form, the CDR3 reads TGTGCCAGCAGCCAAGACCGGACTGCTCTGGCGCAGTACTTC. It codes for CASSQDRTALAQYF.

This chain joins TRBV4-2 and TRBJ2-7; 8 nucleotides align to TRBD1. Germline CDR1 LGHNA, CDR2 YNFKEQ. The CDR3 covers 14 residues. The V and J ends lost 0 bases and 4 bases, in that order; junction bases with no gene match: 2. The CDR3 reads CASSQDDRGYEQYF. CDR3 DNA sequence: TGTGCCAGCAGCCAAGACGACAGGGGTTACGAGCAGTACTTC.

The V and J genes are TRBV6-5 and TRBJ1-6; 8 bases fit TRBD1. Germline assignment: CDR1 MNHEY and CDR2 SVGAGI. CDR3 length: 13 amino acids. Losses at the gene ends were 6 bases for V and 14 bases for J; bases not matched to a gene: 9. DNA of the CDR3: TGTGCCAGCAGCCCCGGGACAGGCACGGCCCTCCACTTT. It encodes CASSPGTGTALHF.

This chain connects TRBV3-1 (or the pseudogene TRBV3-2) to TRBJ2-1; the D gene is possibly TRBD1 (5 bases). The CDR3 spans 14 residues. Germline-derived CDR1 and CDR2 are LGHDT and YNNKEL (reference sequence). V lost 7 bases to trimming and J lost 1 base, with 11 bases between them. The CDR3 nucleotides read TGTGCCAGCACCCCAAGGGGTTCCTACAATGAGCAGTTCTTC. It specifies CASTPRGSYNEQFF.

The DNA for the CDR3 is TGCGCCAGCAGTCGCCCGGGAGGACAGGGGGATCATGAAAAACTGTTTTTT. Encoded protein: CASSRPGGQGDHEKLFF. The V call is TRBV23-1, the J call TRBJ1-4; 10 bases fit TRBD1. TRBV23-1 is classed as an ORF, of uncertain function. After removal of 4 bases from V and 6 bases from J, the junction contained 11 bases not matched to a gene. The CDR3 is 17 residues long.

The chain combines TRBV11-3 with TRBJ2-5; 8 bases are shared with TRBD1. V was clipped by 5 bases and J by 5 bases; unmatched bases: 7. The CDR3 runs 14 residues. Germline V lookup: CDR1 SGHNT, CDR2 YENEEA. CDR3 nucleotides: TGTGCCAGCAGCGCACAGGGGGGCGGGGAGACCCAGTACTTC. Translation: CASSAQGGGETQYF.

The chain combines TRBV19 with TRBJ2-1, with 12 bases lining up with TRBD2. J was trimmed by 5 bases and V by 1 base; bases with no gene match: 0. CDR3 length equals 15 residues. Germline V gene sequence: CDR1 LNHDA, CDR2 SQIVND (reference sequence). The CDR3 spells CASSIGTSGNNEQFF. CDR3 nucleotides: TGTGCCAGTAGTATAGGGACTAGCGGGAACAATGAGCAGTTCTTC.

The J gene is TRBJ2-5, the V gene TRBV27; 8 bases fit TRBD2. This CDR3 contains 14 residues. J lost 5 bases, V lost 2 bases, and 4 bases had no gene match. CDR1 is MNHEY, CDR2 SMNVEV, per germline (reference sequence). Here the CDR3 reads CASSLDTGGETQYF. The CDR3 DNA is TGTGCCAGCAGTTTAGACACGGGGGGGGAGACCCAGTACTTC.

This chain's CDR3 is CASSPHPGQGPNEKLFF. In DNA, the CDR3 is TGTGCCAGCAGTCCCCACCCGGGACAGGGTCCTAATGAAAAACTGTTTTTT. The V call is TRBV27, the J call TRBJ1-4, with 9 bases aligning to TRBD1. From germline, CDR1 is MNHEY and CDR2 SMNVEV (reference sequence). V trimming: 5 bases; J trimming: 3 bases; junction bases outside the gene matches: 10. CDR3 length: 17 amino acids.

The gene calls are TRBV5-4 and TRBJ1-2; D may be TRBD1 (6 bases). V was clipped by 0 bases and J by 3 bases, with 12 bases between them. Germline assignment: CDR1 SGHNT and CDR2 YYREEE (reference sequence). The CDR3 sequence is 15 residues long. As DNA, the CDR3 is TGTGCCAGCAGCTTGGGGGCGGGGGCGGACTATGGCTACACCTTC. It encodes CASSLGAGADYGYTF.

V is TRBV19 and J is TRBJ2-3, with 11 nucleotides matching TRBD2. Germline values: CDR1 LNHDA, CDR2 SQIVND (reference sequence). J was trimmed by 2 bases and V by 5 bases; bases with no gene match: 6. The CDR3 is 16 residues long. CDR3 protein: CASSHLAGGPTDTQYF. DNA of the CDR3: TGTGCCAGTAGTCACCTAGCGGGGGGCCCCACAGATACGCAGTATTTT.

CDR3 amino acids: CASSVGQGASRYGYTF. The CDR3 bases are TGTGCCAGCAGCGTGGGACAGGGGGCGTCCCGCTATGGCTACACCTTC. The gene calls are TRBV5-4 and TRBJ1-2; 12 nucleotides match TRBD1. Germline CDR1 SGHNT, CDR2 YYREEE (reference sequence). V shed 4 bases, J shed 4 bases, and the junction held 8 bases outside the gene matches. CDR3 size: 16 residues.